These T cell receptor beta chains were read from a single sample in a study of blood T cell repertoires in COVID-19. Here immunoSEQ multiplex PCR was the method, and the copy in TCRdb shows in-frame clones only, minus some. Of roughly 78,000 clones in the sample, roughly 86% are singletons; the top ten hold about 1.9%. Material for sequencing was peripheral blood. All receptors come from a woman between 55 and 75 years old with acute or convalescent COVID-19. Each CDR3 is given with its conserved first and last residue. The D gene is left open where the match is weak. Clone size, where shown, is once, few, many, or a class for clones that have expanded.

CDR3 length: 14
D gene: TRBD1
clone size: .
V gene: TRBV14
J gene: TRBJ2-7
CDR3 DNA: TGTGCCAGCAGCCGATGGGGACAGACCTACGAGCAGTACTTC
CDR3 protein: CASSRWGQTYEQYF

CDR3 length: 12
D gene: TRBD1
clone size: .
V gene: TRBV3-1/TRBV3-2
J gene: TRBJ1-1
CDR3 DNA: TGTGCCAGCAGGCGGGACAGCACTGAAGCTTTCTTT
CDR3 protein: CASRRDSTEAFF

CDR3 length: 13
D gene: .
clone size: .
V gene: TRBV6-1
J gene: TRBJ1-3
CDR3 DNA: TGTGCCAGCAGTCTCCCCCAGGTACACACCATATATTTT
CDR3 protein: CASSLPQVHTIYF

CDR3 length: 14
D gene: .
clone size: few
V gene: TRBV7-9
J gene: TRBJ1-3
CDR3 DNA: TGTGCCGGAGGGGCCAGGCTATCAGGAAACACCATATATTTT
CDR3 protein: CAGGARLSGNTIYF

CDR3 length: 13
D gene: TRBD1
clone size: .
V gene: TRBV19
J gene: TRBJ2-7
CDR3 DNA: TGTGCCAGTAAAAGACAGGGGTATATCGAGCAGTACTTC
CDR3 protein: CASKRQGYIEQYF

CDR3 length: 16
D gene: TRBD2
clone size: .
V gene: TRBV2
J gene: TRBJ2-1
CDR3 DNA: TGTGCCAGCCGAGACTCGAACATAGCGGGGGGGCGCGAGCAGTTCTTC
CDR3 protein: CASRDSNIAGGREQFF

CDR3 length: 18
D gene: .
clone size: .
V gene: TRBV27
J gene: TRBJ2-7
CDR3 DNA: TGTGCCAGCAGTCCGGACCCCTGGGGGCGCGGTTTGTCTCTCGAGCAGTACTTC
CDR3 protein: CASSPDPWGRGLSLEQYF

CDR3 length: 13
D gene: TRBD1
clone size: few
V gene: TRBV12-3/TRBV12-4
J gene: TRBJ1-5
CDR3 DNA: TGTGCCAGCAGTTTCAGGGGGCGGCAGCCCCAGCATTTT
CDR3 protein: CASSFRGRQPQHF

CDR3 length: 14
D gene: .
clone size: .
V gene: TRBV18
J gene: TRBJ2-5
CDR3 DNA: TGTGCCAGCTCAAAACAGAGATACCAAGAGACCCAGTACTTC
CDR3 protein: CASSKQRYQETQYF

CDR3 length: 13
D gene: .
clone size: .
V gene: TRBV19
J gene: TRBJ2-4
CDR3 DNA: TGTGCCAGTAGTACAGTAGCCAAAAACATTCAGTACTTC
CDR3 protein: CASSTVAKNIQYF

CDR3 length: 14
D gene: .
clone size: .
V gene: TRBV5-1
J gene: TRBJ2-7
CDR3 DNA: TGCGCCAGCAGCTTGGGACAGTGGATAAACGAGCAGTACTTC
CDR3 protein: CASSLGQWINEQYF

CDR3 length: 17
D gene: .
clone size: .
V gene: TRBV7-6
J gene: TRBJ2-1
CDR3 DNA: TGTGCCAGCAGCCCGGCGGCTGAGACGAGCTCCTACAATGAGCAGTTCTTC
CDR3 protein: CASSPAAETSSYNEQFF

CDR3 length: 16
D gene: TRBD1
clone size: .
V gene: TRBV28
J gene: TRBJ1-3
CDR3 DNA: TGTGCCAGCGTCCGGGACAGACCTGTTGCTGGAAACACCATATATTTT
CDR3 protein: CASVRDRPVAGNTIYF

CDR3 length: 15
D gene: TRBD1
clone size: few
V gene: TRBV25-1
J gene: TRBJ1-2
CDR3 DNA: TGTGCCAGCAGTGCCTTGGGGACAGGGGGTGATGGCTACACCTTC
CDR3 protein: CASSALGTGGDGYTF

CDR3 length: 15
D gene: .
clone size: once
V gene: TRBV28
J gene: TRBJ2-7
CDR3 DNA: TGTGCCAGCAGCCTTCCCGGCGGACTCGCCTACGAGCAGTACTTC
CDR3 protein: CASSLPGGLAYEQYF

CDR3 length: 15
D gene: TRBD1
clone size: .
V gene: TRBV7-9
J gene: TRBJ2-7
CDR3 DNA: TGTGCCAGCAGCTTAGCGCAGGGGGCGCGCGGCGAGCAGTACTTC
CDR3 protein: CASSLAQGARGEQYF

CDR3 length: 14
D gene: TRBD1
clone size: .
V gene: TRBV5-5
J gene: TRBJ1-2
CDR3 DNA: TGTGCCAGCAGCCTGACAGGGGCTGCCTATGGCTACACCTTC
CDR3 protein: CASSLTGAAYGYTF

CDR3 length: 13
D gene: .
clone size: once
V gene: TRBV7-2
J gene: TRBJ1-1
CDR3 DNA: TGTGCCAGCAGCTTAGCCCGGGAGCGGAAGGCTTTCTTT
CDR3 protein: CASSLARERKAFF

CDR3 length: 11
D gene: .
clone size: once
V gene: TRBV18
J gene: TRBJ2-2
CDR3 DNA: TGTGCCAGCTCACCATACGGGGAGCTGTTTTTT
CDR3 protein: CASSPYGELFF

CDR3 length: 17
D gene: .
clone size: .
V gene: TRBV12-1
J gene: TRBJ2-1
CDR3 DNA: TGTGCCAGCAGCTCGTGCATTGGCGGGGGGGCTTACAATGAGCAGTTCTTC
CDR3 protein: CASSSCIGGGAYNEQFF

CDR3 length: 15
D gene: TRBD1
clone size: .
V gene: TRBV4-1
J gene: TRBJ1-1
CDR3 DNA: TGCGCCAGCAGCCGGCAGGGACAGGGGGGCGCTGAAGCTTTCTTT
CDR3 protein: CASSRQGQGGAEAFF

CDR3 length: 17
D gene: .
clone size: few
V gene: TRBV5-1
J gene: TRBJ2-1
CDR3 DNA: TGCGCCAGCAGCTTGGACTACAAAAAGAGCTCCTACAATGAGCAGTTCTTC
CDR3 protein: CASSLDYKKSSYNEQFF

CDR3 length: 14
D gene: .
clone size: once
V gene: TRBV7-9
J gene: TRBJ2-1
CDR3 DNA: TGTGCCAGCAAGGGCGGGGCACTAAACAATGAGCAGTTCTTC
CDR3 protein: CASKGGALNNEQFF

CDR3 length: 14
D gene: TRBD2
clone size: .
V gene: TRBV29-1
J gene: TRBJ2-1
CDR3 DNA: TGCAGCGTTGGGGGGGGACTTTCCTACAATGAGCAGTTCTTC
CDR3 protein: CSVGGGLSYNEQFF

CDR3 length: 17
D gene: .
clone size: once
V gene: TRBV7-9
J gene: TRBJ2-7
CDR3 DNA: TGTGCCAGCAGCCCAATCAACCCGGGTGGTTTTGGCTACGAGCAGTACTTC
CDR3 protein: CASSPINPGGFGYEQYF